This passage covers 28 T cell receptor beta chains from one sample sequenced in a study of long-term antiretroviral therapy in people with HIV. immunoSEQ v3.0 was run at survey level. This table comes from immunoSEQ multiplex PCR, and its TCRdb copy is limited to in-frame clones, with some not included. The sample has 14,000 or so clones; roughly 80% are singletons. This specimen was unsorted PBMCs, taken just before starting antiretroviral therapy. The receptors come from a man in his forties with HIV.

This clone was counted a single time. The rearrangement uses TRBV7-8 and TRBJ2-1; D perhaps matches TRBD1 (6 bases). V was trimmed by 5 bases and J by 0 bases, leaving 11 bases between them. This CDR3 spans 15 amino acids. CDR1 SGHVS and CDR2 FQNEAQ come from the germline V gene. The CDR3 region has the DNA TGTGCCAGCAGCACGGACAGCAGCTCCTACAATGAGCAGTTCTTC. Its translation: CASSTDSSSYNEQFF.

This chain uses TRBV6-5 with TRBJ1-3; TRBD1 is a possible D gene (5 bases). Germline-derived CDR1 and CDR2 are MNHEY and SVGAGI. V lost 5 bases and J lost 2, with 13 bases in between. CDR3 length: 15 amino acids. The CDR3 protein is CASSTNRDAGNTIYF. DNA for the CDR3: TGTGCCAGCAGTACGAACCGGGACGCTGGAAACACCATATATTTT.

CDR3 DNA: TGTGCCAGCAGTTTCTCACAGGGGGGTGAGCAGTACTTC. Its protein product is CASSFSQGGEQYF. The V gene is TRBV27, the J gene TRBJ2-5, with TRBD1 identical over 8 bases. Germline V CDR1 and CDR2: MNHEY, SMNVEV (reference sequence). This CDR3 contains 13 residues. The J segment lost 11 bases and the V segment lost 3 bases, leaving 8 bases of the junction unmatched.

This chain connects TRBV15 to TRBJ2-7, with D uncertain. Deletions cut 1 base from V and 0 bases from J, with 7 bases between. Germline CDR1 and CDR2: LNHNV and YYDKDF (reference sequence). The CDR3 length is 14 residues. The CDR3 bases are TGTGCCACCAGCAGAGTAGGTACCTCCTACGAGCAGTACTTC. This translates into CATSRVGTSYEQYF. Together with reference TRBV15 and TRBJ2-7, the CDR3 gives the full variable domain: DAMVIQNPRYQVTQFGKPVTLSCSQTLNHNVMYWYQQKSSQAPKLLFHYYDKDFNNEADTPDNFQSRRPNTSFCFLDIRSPGLGDTAMYLCATSRVGTSYEQYFGPGTRLTVT.

The chain uses TRBV5-1 and TRBJ2-7, with 12 nucleotides matching TRBD1. Germline V gene sequence: CDR1 SGHRS, CDR2 YFSETQ. With 1 base clipped from V and 0 bases from J, the junction kept 8 bases outside the gene matches. CDR3 length: 18 residues. In nucleotides, the CDR3 is TGCGCCAGCAGCTTGCCGTCCGGGACAGGGGGCCTCTCCTACGAGCAGTACTTC. Amino acid sequence: CASSLPSGTGGLSYEQYF.

This chain joins TRBV6-1 and TRBJ2-7, with D tentatively TRBD2 (5 bases). Germline V lookup: CDR1 MNHNS, CDR2 SASEGT. CDR3 length: 12 amino acids. The V end was cut by 8 bases, the J end by 2 bases, with 10 bases between. The CDR3 DNA reads as TGTGCCAGCGGTCAGACTACCTACGAGCAGTACTTC. It codes for CASGQTTYEQYF.

The rearrangement links TRBV7-3 to TRBJ2-1; possibly TRBD2 for D (5 bases). This CDR3 region has 13 residues. Between the trimmed V and J ends, which lost 4 bases and 7 bases, there was a span of 11 bases. Germline CDR1 SGHTA, CDR2 FQGTGA. CDR3 sequence reads: CASSSSPGNEQFF. The CDR3 DNA follows: TGTGCCAGCAGCTCGAGTCCGGGGAATGAGCAGTTCTTC.

This clone was seen a few times. V usage is TRBV6-1 and J usage is TRBJ2-2, with TRBD1 matching over 9 bases. This CDR3 spans 13 amino acids. V dropped 8 bases and J dropped 6; count of bases not matched to a gene: 4. In germline, CDR1 is MNHNS, CDR2 SASEGT. The CDR3 region is CASSGQGAGELFF. CDR3 DNA sequence: TGTGCCAGCTCGGGACAGGGAGCCGGGGAGCTGTTTTTT.

This clone was recorded only once. This chain connects TRBV5-1 to TRBJ1-1; unclear D gene. The CDR3 sequence is 14 residues long. Germline V gene lookup returns CDR1 SGHRS and CDR2 YFSETQ. V lost 3 bases and J lost 6, with 15 bases in between. CDR3 loop: CASSYAGVRAEAFF. CDR3 nucleotide sequence: TGCGCCAGCAGCTACGCAGGAGTACGGGCTGAAGCTTTCTTT.

The chain carries TRBV7-2 and TRBJ1-4; possibly TRBD1 for D (6 bases). Trimming shortened V by 5 bases and J by 11 bases, and 15 bases separated the two germline ends. In germline, CDR1 is SGHTA, CDR2 FQGNSA. This CDR3 is built from 13 residues. This CDR3 is CASSQLNQGKLFF. Here the CDR3 DNA reads TGTGCCAGCAGCCAACTTAATCAGGGGAAACTGTTTTTT.

The chain links TRBV13 to TRBJ1-1; tentatively, D is TRBD1 (6 bases). Germline CDR1 and CDR2: PRHDT and FYEKMQ (reference sequence). V lost 6 bases and J 2 bases, leaving 13 bases between the germline ends. CDR3 length: 14 residues. The CDR3 nucleotides are TGTGCCAGCAGTCCTACGGACAGAAACACTGAAGCTTTCTTT. It codes for CASSPTDRNTEAFF.

This clone was observed a single time. The chain is built from TRBV18 and TRBJ2-7; D is perhaps TRBD1 (7 bases). Germline V gives CDR1 KGHSH, CDR2 LQKENI. This CDR3 is 16 amino acids long. V was cut by 6 bases and J by 3 bases, with 21 bases left in between. CDR3 in amino acids: CASSAPSGGGSYEQYF. CDR3 in DNA: TGTGCCAGCTCCGCTCCTTCTGGAGGGGGCAGCTACGAGCAGTACTTC.

This clone was found a few times. Other DNA sequences within the sample encode an identical CDR3. This CDR3 reads CASSYGGGGYEQYF. The CDR3 DNA follows: TGTGCCAGCAGTTACGGCGGGGGCGGCTACGAGCAGTACTTC. The rearrangement links TRBV6-5 to TRBJ2-7; TRBD2 might be the D (7 bases). V shed 2 bases and J shed 3 bases, with 11 bases lying between them. CDR3 size: 14 residues. Germline lookup yields CDR1 MNHEY and CDR2 SVGAGI.

This sequence joins TRBV6-1 and TRBJ1-5, with a possible D match to TRBD1 (5 bases). There are 18 residues in the CDR3. Germline V lookup: CDR1 MNHNS, CDR2 SASEGT. The V gene lost 3 bases and the J gene lost 1 base, with 19 bases spanning the gap. CDR3 loop: CASSDRDPWTWSNQPQHF. Here the CDR3 DNA reads TGTGCCAGCAGTGACCGGGACCCCTGGACATGGAGCAATCAGCCCCAGCATTTT.

A single count supports this clone. This sequence joins TRBV7-9 and TRBJ2-7; D call uncertain. The CDR3 loop spans 12 amino acids. V lost 7 bases and J lost 2, with 9 bases in between. Germline assignment: CDR1 SEHNR and CDR2 FQNEAQ (reference sequence). As DNA, the CDR3 is TGTGCCAGCAACGGCGATACCTACGAGCAGTACTTC. Its translation: CASNGDTYEQYF.

This clone has a handful of counts. The chain joins TRBV19 to TRBJ1-6; no clear D. V lost 8 bases to trimming and J lost 8 bases, with 13 bases between them. This CDR3 comprises 13 residues. Germline CDR1 is LNHDA and CDR2 is SQIVND (reference sequence). The CDR3 sequence is CASGKAEYSPLHF. For the CDR3, the DNA is TGTGCCAGTGGGAAAGCCGAGTATTCACCCCTCCACTTT. The entire variable domain, with the rest obtained from reference TRBV19 and TRBJ1-6, is as follows: DGGITQSPKYLFRKEGQNVTLSCEQNLNHDAMYWYRQDPGQGLRLIYYSQIVNDFQKGDIAEGYSVSREKKESFPLTVTSAQKNPTAFYLCASGKAEYSPLHFGNGTRLTVT.

This rearrangement joins TRBV5-6 to TRBJ1-2, with a tentative D call TRBD1 (6 bases). CDR1 and CDR2 (germline): SGHDT, YYEEEE. V lost 0 bases and J lost 5, with 11 bases in between. The CDR3 sequence is 14 residues long. The CDR3 loop is CASSLVQGGYGYTF. CDR3 bases: TGTGCCAGCAGCTTGGTACAGGGAGGATATGGCTACACCTTC.

CDR3 sequence: CSVESNRVGEQFF. CDR3 in DNA: TGCAGCGTTGAATCGAATAGAGTAGGTGAGCAGTTCTTC. The chain couples TRBV29-1 to TRBJ2-1; D gene unclear. V was shortened by 2 bases and J by 9 bases, with 14 bases between the two germline ends. Germline-derived CDR1 and CDR2 are SQVTM and ANQGSEA. The CDR3 is 13 amino acids.

This chain connects TRBV9 to TRBJ2-2; D is perhaps TRBD1 (6 bases). CDR1 is SGDLS, CDR2 YYNGEE, per germline. Trimming shortened V by 6 bases and J by 3 bases, and 12 bases separated the two germline ends. CDR3 length: 14 amino acids. CDR3 DNA: TGTGCCAGCACAGCGCAGGGGTACACCGGGGAGCTGTTTTTT. Translating it yields CASTAQGYTGELFF. Based on the CDR3 plus reference TRBV9 and TRBJ2-2, the full variable domain is DSGVTQTPKHLITATGQRVTLRCSPRSGDLSVYWYQQSLDQGLQFLIQYYNGEERAKGNILERFSAQQFPDLHSELNLSSLELGDSALYFCASTAQGYTGELFFGEGSRLTVL.

The chain joins TRBV15 to TRBJ1-5; possible D gene TRBD1, 5 bases. The CDR3 sequence is 15 residues long. Deletions cut 0 bases from V and 7 bases from J, with 13 bases between. Looked up from germline, CDR1 is LNHNV and CDR2 is YYDKDF (reference sequence). CDR3 amino acids: CATSRDLRRGQPQHF. CDR3 bases: TGTGCCACCAGCAGAGATCTGAGGAGGGGACAGCCCCAGCATTTT.

The rearrangement links TRBV13 to TRBJ2-5, with D perhaps matching TRBD1 (6 bases). The germline V gene encodes CDR1 PRHDT and CDR2 FYEKMQ (reference sequence). There are 14 residues in the CDR3. Trimming shortened V by 5 bases and J by 5 bases, and 15 bases separated the two germline ends. CDR3 amino acids: CASSPPGQSETQYF. CDR3 bases: TGTGCCAGCAGCCCCCCCGGACAGAGTGAGACCCAGTACTTC.

This clone is a singleton in its sample. The chain joins TRBV19 to TRBJ1-1; D may be TRBD1 (5 bases). CDR3 length equals 14 residues. V gave up 7 bases and J gave up 0 bases, with 12 bases separating them. Germline CDR1 reads LNHDA; CDR2 reads SQIVND (reference sequence). Here the CDR3 reads CASMQGILNTEAFF. CDR3 nucleotides: TGTGCCAGTATGCAGGGTATTTTGAACACTGAAGCTTTCTTT. Supplemented by reference TRBV19 and TRBJ1-1, the full variable domain reads DGGITQSPKYLFRKEGQNVTLSCEQNLNHDAMYWYRQDPGQGLRLIYYSQIVNDFQKGDIAEGYSVSREKKESFPLTVTSAQKNPTAFYLCASMQGILNTEAFFGQGTRLTVV.

The chain links TRBV5-6 to TRBJ1-1; TRBD1 matches 7 bases. The CDR3 length is 14 residues. CDR1 and CDR2 from the germline V gene are SGHDT and YYEEEE. V lost 0 bases and J lost 6; bases outside the gene matches: 5. The CDR3 is CASSLGQGTAEAFF. The CDR3 nucleotides read TGTGCCAGCAGCTTGGGACAGGGAACCGCTGAAGCTTTCTTT.

The chain employs TRBV27 and TRBJ1-2; no clear D. Per germline, CDR1 MNHEY and CDR2 SMNVEV (reference sequence). The CDR3 is 13 amino acids. Between the trimmed V and J ends, which lost 5 bases and 4 bases, there was a span of 11 bases. The CDR3 DNA reads as TGTGCCAGCAGTCGGAGCTGGAGCTATGGCTACACCTTC. Its translation: CASSRSWSYGYTF.

The rearrangement uses TRBV4-2 and TRBJ1-1, with 7 bases that match TRBD1. Germline values: CDR1 LGHNA, CDR2 YNFKEQ. After removal of 3 bases from V and 0 bases from J, the junction contained 7 bases not matched to a gene. The CDR3 loop spans 16 amino acids. CDR3 bases: TGTGCCAGCAGCCAGGGTACAGGGGTTCTGAACACTGAAGCTTTCTTT. Residues: CASSQGTGVLNTEAFF.

This chain links TRBV7-9 with TRBJ2-7; the match to TRBD1 covers 7 bases. The germline CDR1 and CDR2 sequences are SEHNR and FQNEAQ (reference sequence). The CDR3 runs to 12 residues. V lost 8 bases and J lost 6; bases outside the gene matches: 7. CDR3 in DNA: TGTGCCAGCGCAGACAGGGAAGGCGAGCAGTACTTC. It specifies CASADREGEQYF.

The J gene is TRBJ1-1, the V gene TRBV10-2; the D is unclear. This CDR3 has 13 residues. Trimming cost V 3 bases and J 5 bases, with 10 bases left between them. The V gene's germline CDR1 is WSHSY and CDR2 SAAADI. The CDR3 loop reads CASSESPGTEAFF. CDR3 in DNA: TGCGCCAGCAGTGAATCCCCTGGGACTGAAGCTTTCTTT.

The V gene is TRBV6-1, the J gene TRBJ1-1, with 9 bases fitting TRBD1. Germline CDR1 is MNHNS and CDR2 is SASEGT. V lost 2 bases and J lost 2; bases outside the gene matches: 6. The CDR3 extends over 16 amino acids. The CDR3 reads CASSEYGQGINTEAFF. The CDR3 DNA is TGTGCCAGCAGTGAATACGGACAGGGGATTAACACTGAAGCTTTCTTT.